The 20 T cell receptor beta chains reported below all come from one sample, sequenced in a study of T cells in Graves' hyperthyroidism and ophthalmopathy. Amplification of TCR beta CDR3 regions used RNA as the template. HTBI primers were used for first-round RT-PCR of the TCR CDR3. TCRdb reanalysed the multiplex PCR reads using MiXCR and keeps one entry per CDR3 protein. The sample has 540,000 or so distinct CDR3 sequences; about 43% are singletons. Sequenced sample: peripheral blood or thyroid tissue (not recorded which). The receptors originated from an adult woman with Graves' disease, either hyperthyroidism or ophthalmopathy (not recorded which).

As concerns this clonotype: This may stem from a read error, because a much larger clone lies one nucleotide away. The V and J genes are TRBV6-5 and TRBJ2-7; 9 nucleotides line up with TRBD1. CDR3 length: 15 residues. Germline CDR1 is MNHEY and CDR2 is SVGAGI. The CDR3 loop is CAGSYRDRGGYEQYF. The CDR3 bases are TGTGCCGGCAGTTACCGCGACAGGGGGGGCTACGAGCAGTACTTC.

The chain combines TRBV5-6 with TRBJ1-1; possible D gene TRBD1, 6 bases. The CDR3 spans 13 residues. With 4 bases removed from V and 6 bases from J, the gap between germline ends came to 13 bases. Germline values: CDR1 SGHDT, CDR2 YYEEEE. The CDR3 DNA reads as TGTGCCAGCAGCCCTACAGGGCTTGCTGAAGCTTTCTTT. Encoded protein: CASSPTGLAEAFF. Filled out from reference TRBV5-6 and TRBJ1-1, the complete variable domain reads DAGVTQSPTHLIKTRGQQVTLRCSPKSGHDTVSWYQQALGQGPQFIFQYYEEEERQRGNFPDRFSGHQFPNYSSELNVNALLLGDSALYLCASSPTGLAEAFFGQGTRLTVV.

This clonotype has only a few counts. One junction end disagrees with the germline gene, perhaps due to a read error. The V call is TRBV7-9, the J call TRBJ1-1, with D perhaps matching TRBD1 (5 bases). The length of the CDR3 is 12 residues. Germline CDR1 SEHNR, CDR2 FQNEAQ (reference sequence). CDR3 region: CATSNAGTEAFF. The CDR3 bases are TGTGCCACCAGCAACGCAGGGACTGAAGCTTTCTTT.

In this sample, this clonotype turned up a few times. The rearrangement uses TRBV7-1 and TRBJ2-1, with D possibly matching TRBD2 (5 bases). TRBV7-1 is identified as an open reading frame with a role that is uncertain. The V end was cut by 3 bases, the J end by 5 bases, with 11 bases between. This CDR3 has 14 amino acids. CDR3 residues: CASSSRGPNNEQFF. CDR3 coding DNA: TGTGCCAGCAGCTCCCGCGGGCCTAACAATGAGCAGTTCTTC.

This clonotype was detected many times. CDR3 region: CASILLAGGEETQYF. The DNA of the CDR3 is TGTGCCAGCATTCTACTAGCGGGAGGTGAAGAGACCCAGTACTTC. The rearrangement uses TRBV7-2 and TRBJ2-5; the match to TRBD2 covers 12 bases. Looked up from germline, CDR1 is SGHTA and CDR2 is FQGNSA. V shed 7 bases and J 3 bases; nucleotides not matched to a gene: 6. CDR3 size: 15 residues. Variable domain in full (rest from reference TRBV7-2 and TRBJ2-5): GAGVSQSPSNKVTEKGKDVELRCDPISGHTALYWYRQSLGQGLEFLIYFQGNSAPDKSGLPSDRFSAERTGGSVSTLTIQRTQQEDSAVYLCASILLAGGEETQYFGPGTRLLVL.

This clonotype was counted many times. This chain links TRBV7-9 with TRBJ2-5, with D maybe TRBD2 (6 bases). The CDR3 consists of 14 residues. Germline CDR1 SEHNR, CDR2 FQNEAQ (reference sequence). Between the trimmed V and J ends, which lost 4 bases and 1 base, there was a span of 10 bases. CDR3 DNA sequence: TGTGCCAGCAGCTACGGAGGGTCCCAAGAGACCCAGTACTTC. It specifies CASSYGGSQETQYF.

This clonotype came up a few times. The genes are TRBV25-1 and TRBJ1-2, with 12 bases that match TRBD1. The CDR3 is 13 residues long. V was pared by 10 bases and J by 11 bases, with 11 bases of the junction left unmatched. Looked up from germline, CDR1 is MGHDK and CDR2 is SYGVNS. CDR3 loop: CANPGQGARRYTF. The CDR3 DNA is TGTGCCAATCCGGGACAGGGGGCCAGAAGGTACACCTTC.

The V and J genes are TRBV5-1 and TRBJ2-1; 7 positions agree with TRBD1. Germline trimming cut 2 bases from V and 1 base from J; bases unmatched to any gene: 9. The CDR3 has 17 amino acids. Germline-derived CDR1 and CDR2 are SGHRS and YFSETQ. The CDR3 region has the DNA TGCGCCAGCAGCTTCCTGGGGGCAGGGGGATCCTACAATGAGCAGTTCTTC. This gives the protein CASSFLGAGGSYNEQFF.

In its sample, this clonotype was seen a few times. V usage is TRBV29-1 and J usage is TRBJ1-2; no reliable D call. The CDR3 runs to 14 residues. Germline V gives CDR1 SQVTM, CDR2 ANQGSEA. Trimming removed 5 bases at V and 4 bases at J, with 17 bases between. The DNA of the CDR3 is TGCAGCGTTACTTTTGCGGGTCTGGGCTATGGCTACACCTTC. Its protein product is CSVTFAGLGYGYTF.

CDR3: CASSLSLSGTLSSYEQYF. The CDR3 region has the DNA TGTGCCAGCAGCTTATCACTATCCGGGACACTCTCCTCCTACGAGCAGTACTTC. The chain couples TRBV7-6 to TRBJ2-7; D may be TRBD1 (6 bases). The V end lost 2 bases, the J end lost 0 bases, and 20 bases lay between the germline ends. The CDR3 length is 18 residues. CDR1 and CDR2 (germline): SGHVS, FNYEAQ.

This clonotype showed up many times. The chain has TRBV5-1 and TRBJ2-5; 10 positions agree with TRBD1. V lost 3 bases, J lost 5 bases, and 7 bases stayed unmatched. CDR3 length equals 15 residues. From germline, CDR1 is SGHRS and CDR2 YFSETQ. The CDR3 protein is CASSSGQGVGETQYF. CDR3 nucleotide sequence: TGCGCCAGCAGCTCAGGACAGGGGGTTGGGGAGACCCAGTACTTC.

The chain joins TRBV19 to TRBJ1-4; D remains ambiguous. This CDR3 is 12 amino acids long. V lost 5 bases, J lost 7 bases, and 8 bases lay in between. CDR1 is LNHDA and CDR2 is SQIVND in the germline V gene (reference sequence). This CDR3 is CASSYGGEKLFF. CDR3 nucleotides: TGTGCCAGTAGTTATGGAGGTGAAAAACTGTTTTTT.

Many counts were recorded for this clonotype. This rearrangement joins TRBV5-1 to TRBJ2-7, with 10 bases matching TRBD2. The germline CDR1 and CDR2 sequences are SGHRS and YFSETQ. V lost 4 bases to trimming and J lost 2 bases; unmatched junction nucleotides: 6. This CDR3 is 15 amino acids long. CDR3 nucleotides: TGCGCCAGCAGCCGGGGGACTAGCGCTACCTACGAGCAGTACTTC. Amino acid sequence: CASSRGTSATYEQYF.

Comment on this clonotype: A clone one base away is much larger, so this may be a read error. V usage is TRBV9 and J usage is TRBJ2-2; D perhaps matches TRBD2 (5 bases). CDR3 length equals 14 residues. The germline CDR1 and CDR2 sequences are SGDLS and YYNGEE. With 2 bases removed from V and 8 bases from J, the gap between germline ends came to 13 bases. The CDR3 nucleotides are TGTGCCAGCAGCGTCCTACTAGTTACGGGGGAGCTGTTTTTT. Its protein is CASSVLLVTGELFF.

The chain joins TRBV19 to TRBJ1-6; D might be TRBD1 (5 bases). Deletions cut 5 bases from V and 9 bases from J, with 14 bases between. The CDR3 contains 14 residues. Germline CDR1 reads LNHDA; CDR2 reads SQIVND (reference sequence). Here the CDR3 DNA reads TGTGCCAGTAGTCGCCGGGACGAAGGTTCACCCCTCCACTTT. This codes for CASSRRDEGSPLHF.

The sample holds many counts of this clonotype. The chain recombines TRBV20-1 with TRBJ1-5; unclear D gene. Germline V gene lookup returns CDR1 DFQATT and CDR2 SNEGSKA (reference sequence). The CDR3 length is 16 residues. Trimming stripped 0 bases from V and 2 bases from J, with 14 bases between. The CDR3 region is CSARDLREMGNQPQHF. CDR3 nucleotides: TGCAGTGCTAGAGATCTGAGGGAGATGGGCAATCAGCCCCAGCATTTT.

On this clonotype: With a much larger clone just one base away, this may be a read error. This chain connects TRBV6-1 to TRBJ1-4; no definite D call. V was pared by 2 bases and J by 7 bases, with 11 bases between. The length of the CDR3 is 14 residues. Germline V gives CDR1 MNHNS, CDR2 SASEGT. The CDR3 is CASSEMAMGEKLFF. The CDR3 region has the DNA TGTGCCAGCAGTGAAATGGCTATGGGTGAAAAACTGTTTTTT.

This clonotype turned up a few times. This chain joins TRBV25-1 and TRBJ1-2; D ambiguous. Deletions cut 1 base from V and 3 bases from J, with 9 bases between. This CDR3 region has 14 residues. CDR1 is MGHDK and CDR2 is SYGVNS in the germline V gene. Here the CDR3 DNA reads TGTGCCAGCAGTGAATCCTTCGGTCACTATGGCTACACCTTC. This translates into CASSESFGHYGYTF.

Comments on this clonotype: A junction end diverges from the germline sequence, so it may reflect a read error. V is TRBV7-9 and J is TRBJ1-6, with TRBD1 matching over 8 bases. Per the germline V gene, CDR1 is SEHNR and CDR2 is FQNEAQ (reference sequence). The CDR3 has 13 amino acids. CDR3 nucleotide sequence: TGTGCCGGCAGCTTAGACAGGGGATCACCCCTCCACTTT. Its protein is CAGSLDRGSPLHF.

This clonotype was found a few times. The chain links TRBV20-1 to TRBJ1-5; TRBD1 agrees at 12 bases. Germline lookup yields CDR1 DFQATT and CDR2 SNEGSKA (reference sequence). The CDR3 totals 16 residues. V lost 6 bases and J lost 2; bases outside the gene matches: 8. In DNA form, the CDR3 reads TGCAGTGCCACGGGACAGGGGGCGCGGGGCAATCAGCCCCAGCATTTT. Protein: CSATGQGARGNQPQHF.